Listed here are 10 T cell receptor beta chains from one sample, sequenced in a study of tumor and adjacent non-tumor tissue in lung cancer. The template was RNA from unsorted bulk tissue. Three rounds of nested PCR, following a modified ARM-PCR protocol, produced the TCRbeta library. TCRdb ran MiXCR on the multiplex PCR reads and lists one entry per CDR3 protein. The sample holds more than 75,000 distinct CDR3 sequences, around two thirds seen once. The sequenced sample was lung tumor tissue. These receptors were taken from a woman in her sixties or seventies with non-small cell lung cancer.

This clonotype has only a few counts. The chain carries TRBV7-9 and TRBJ1-2; D is uncertain. Germline V CDR1 and CDR2: SEHNR, FQNEAQ (reference sequence). The CDR3 extends over 13 amino acids. V shed 7 bases and J shed 2 bases, with 11 bases lying between them. The CDR3 region has the DNA TGTGCCAGCAAAAGGGCGGCAAACTATGGCTACACCTTC. Encoded protein: CASKRAANYGYTF. Together with reference TRBV7-9 and TRBJ1-2, the CDR3 gives the full variable domain: DTGVSQNPRHKITKRGQNVTFRCDPISEHNRLYWYRQTLGQGPEFLTYFQNEAQLEKSRLLSDRFSAERPKGSFSTLEIQRTEQGDSAMYLCASKRAANYGYTFGSGTRLTVV.

Note on this clonotype: This sequence may be a read error, since a much larger clone differs from it by one base. The chain combines TRBV7-9 with TRBJ2-5; D could derive from TRBD1 or TRBD2 (6 bases each). CDR3 length equals 14 residues. The V gene's germline CDR1 is SEHNR and CDR2 FQNEAQ (reference sequence). Here the CDR3 reads CTSSLGGGQETQYF. For the CDR3, the DNA is TGTACCAGCAGCTTAGGAGGGGGACAAGAGACCCAGTACTTC.

In regard to this clonotype: One end of the junction varies from germline; a read error may be responsible. In DNA form, the CDR3 reads TGCGCCAGCAGCCCTAGGACAGGGAACACCTACAATGAGCAGTTGTTC. It translates to CASSPRTGNTYNEQLF. The genes are TRBV23-1 and TRBJ2-1, with TRBD1 matching 8 bases. TRBV23-1 is given ORF status, its function remaining uncertain. CDR3 length equals 16 residues.

With regard to this clonotype: The CDR3 does not close with the conserved phenylalanine or tryptophan, likely indicating a read error. The chain uses TRBV12-3 or TRBV12-4 and TRBJ2-1, with D possibly matching TRBD2 (5 bases). The CDR3 runs to 10 residues. CDR3 protein: CPSGYNEQFL. The CDR3 DNA is TGTCCCAGCGGTTACAATGAGCAGTTCTTA.

A note on this clonotype: The missing conserved phenylalanine or tryptophan at the end of this CDR3 makes a read error likely. V gene TRBV6-5 combines with J gene TRBJ2-7, with D perhaps matching TRBD1 (7 bases). The germline gives CDR1 MNHEY, CDR2 SVGAGI. CDR3 length equals 17 residues. CDR3 residues: CATSYRRVFRGAYEQYL. As DNA, the CDR3 is TGTGCCACCAGTTACCGGCGGGTCTTCAGGGGGGCCTACGAGCAGTACCTC.

About this clonotype itself: Its ends do not fully match the called genes, so a read error is possible. The chain combines TRBV11-1 with TRBJ2-1; 10 nucleotides align to TRBD2. The CDR3 is 17 residues long. Germline CDR1 and CDR2: SGHAT and FQDESV (reference sequence). CDR3 in amino acids: CASSSESAGGSYNEQSF. CDR3 DNA sequence: TGTGCCAGCAGCTCAGAGTCAGCGGGAGGGTCCTACAATGAGCAGTCCTTC.

This clonotype was observed many times. The genes are TRBV28 and TRBJ2-2, with D possibly being TRBD1 (6 bases). This CDR3 comprises 14 residues. Germline V CDR1 and CDR2: MDHEN, SYDVKM. Trimming removed 2 bases from V and 6 bases from J, with 10 bases in between. The CDR3 region is CASSLRTVPGELFF. The CDR3 nucleotides are TGTGCCAGCAGTTTACGGACAGTTCCCGGGGAGCTGTTTTTT.

This clonotype counts as medium-sized. The chain uses TRBV10-3 and TRBJ2-2; the D is unclear. V lost 6 bases and J 6 bases, leaving 8 bases between the germline ends. CDR3 length: 12 amino acids. Germline CDR1 and CDR2: ENHRY and SYGVKD. The CDR3 loop reads CAIRRLAGELFF. The DNA of the CDR3 is TGTGCCATCAGGAGGCTAGCCGGGGAGCTGTTTTTT.

The chain uses TRBV28 and TRBJ1-1; D ambiguous. This CDR3 is built from 15 residues. Trimming stripped 7 bases from V and 6 bases from J, with 21 bases between. The germline V gene encodes CDR1 MDHEN and CDR2 SYDVKM. The chain's CDR3 is CASTRGPEAVSEAFF. The CDR3 DNA is TGTGCCAGCACTAGAGGCCCCGAGGCTGTGTCTGAAGCTTTCTTT.

As regards this clonotype: Because it lacks the conserved phenylalanine or tryptophan at the end, this CDR3 is likely a read error. The chain combines TRBV28 with TRBJ2-7, with D maybe TRBD1 (6 bases). CDR1 and CDR2 (germline): MDHEN, SYDVKM. The CDR3 runs to 16 residues. The V end was cut by 4 bases, the J end by 0 bases, with 16 bases between. CDR3 in DNA: TGTGCCAGCAGTTATAACCGGGACAAGAGCTCCTACGAGCAGTACCTC. This translates into CASSYNRDKSSYEQYL.